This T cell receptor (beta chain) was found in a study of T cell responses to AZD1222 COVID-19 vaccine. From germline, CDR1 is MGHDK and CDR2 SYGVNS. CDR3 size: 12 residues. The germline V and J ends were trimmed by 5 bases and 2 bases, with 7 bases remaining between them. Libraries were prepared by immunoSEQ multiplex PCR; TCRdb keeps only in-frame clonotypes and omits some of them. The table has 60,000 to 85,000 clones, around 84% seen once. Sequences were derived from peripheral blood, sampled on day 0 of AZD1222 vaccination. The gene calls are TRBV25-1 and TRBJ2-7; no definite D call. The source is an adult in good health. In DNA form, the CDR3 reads TGTGCCAGCAGTACACCAACCTACGAGCAGTACTTC. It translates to CASSTPTYEQYF.